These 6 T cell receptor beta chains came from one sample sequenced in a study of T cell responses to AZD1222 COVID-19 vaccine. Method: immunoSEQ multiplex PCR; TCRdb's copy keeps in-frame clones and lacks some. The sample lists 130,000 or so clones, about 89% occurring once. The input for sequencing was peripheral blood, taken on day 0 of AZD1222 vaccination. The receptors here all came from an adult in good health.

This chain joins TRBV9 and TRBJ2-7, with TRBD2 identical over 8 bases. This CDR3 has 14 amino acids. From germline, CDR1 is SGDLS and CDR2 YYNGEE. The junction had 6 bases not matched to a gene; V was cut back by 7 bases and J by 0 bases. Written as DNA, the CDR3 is TGTGCCAGCGGAGGGGCGGGAGGCTCCTACGAGCAGTACTTC. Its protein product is CASGGAGGSYEQYF.

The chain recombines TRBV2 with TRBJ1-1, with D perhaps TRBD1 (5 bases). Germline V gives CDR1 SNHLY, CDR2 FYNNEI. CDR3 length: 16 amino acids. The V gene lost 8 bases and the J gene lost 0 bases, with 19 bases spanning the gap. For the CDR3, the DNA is TGTGCCAGCTCGGGGGGGTCCGGGGCCCTGAACACTGAAGCTTTCTTT. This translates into CASSGGSGALNTEAFF.

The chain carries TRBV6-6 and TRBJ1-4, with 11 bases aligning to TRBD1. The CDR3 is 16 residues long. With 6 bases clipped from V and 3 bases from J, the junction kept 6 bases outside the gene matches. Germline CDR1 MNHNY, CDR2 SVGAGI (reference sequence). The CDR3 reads CASRRTGGQSNEKLFF. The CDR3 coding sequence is TGTGCCAGCAGGAGGACAGGGGGCCAGTCTAATGAAAAACTGTTTTTT.

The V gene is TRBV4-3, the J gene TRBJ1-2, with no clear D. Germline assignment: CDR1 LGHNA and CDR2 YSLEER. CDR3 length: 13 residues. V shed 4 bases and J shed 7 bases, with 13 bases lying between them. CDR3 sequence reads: CASSPTTGGGYTF. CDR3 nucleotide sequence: TGCGCCAGCAGCCCAACCACCGGTGGTGGCTACACCTTC.

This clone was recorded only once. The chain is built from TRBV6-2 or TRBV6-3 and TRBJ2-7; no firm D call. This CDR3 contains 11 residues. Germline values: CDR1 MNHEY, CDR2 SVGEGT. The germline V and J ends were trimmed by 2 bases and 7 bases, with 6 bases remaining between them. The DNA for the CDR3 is TGTGCCAGCAGTTACGGTGGTGAGCAGTACTTC. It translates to CASSYGGEQYF.

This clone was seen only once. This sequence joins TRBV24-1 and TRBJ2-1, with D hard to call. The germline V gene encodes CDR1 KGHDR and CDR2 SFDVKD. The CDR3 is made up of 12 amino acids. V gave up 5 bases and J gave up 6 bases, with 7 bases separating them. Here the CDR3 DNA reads TGTGCCACCAGTGGCTTCCTCAATGAGCAGTTCTTC. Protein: CATSGFLNEQFF.